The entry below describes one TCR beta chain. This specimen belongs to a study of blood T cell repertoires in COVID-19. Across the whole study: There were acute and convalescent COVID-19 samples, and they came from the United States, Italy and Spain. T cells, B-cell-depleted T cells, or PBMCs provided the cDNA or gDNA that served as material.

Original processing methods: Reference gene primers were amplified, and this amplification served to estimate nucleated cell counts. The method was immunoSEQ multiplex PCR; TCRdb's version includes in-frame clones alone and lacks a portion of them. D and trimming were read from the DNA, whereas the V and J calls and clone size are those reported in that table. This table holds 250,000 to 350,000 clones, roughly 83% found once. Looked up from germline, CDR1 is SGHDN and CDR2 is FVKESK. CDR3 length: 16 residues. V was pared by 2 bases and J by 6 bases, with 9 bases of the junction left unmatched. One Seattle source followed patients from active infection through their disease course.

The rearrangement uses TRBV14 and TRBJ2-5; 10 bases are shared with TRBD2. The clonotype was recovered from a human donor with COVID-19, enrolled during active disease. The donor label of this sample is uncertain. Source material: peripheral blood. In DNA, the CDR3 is TGTGCCAGCAGCCAATATGCTAGCGGGAGTTCAAAGACCCAGTACTTC. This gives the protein CASSQYASGSSKTQYF.